This T cell receptor (beta chain) was identified in a study of shared clonotypes between healthy human individuals (dated by TCRdb to the early 2020s). Study-level background: The cohort included three men and a couple of women between 18 and 49 years of age. For each donor, CD4 naive and CD4 memory were each run on three plates, CD8 naive on two plates, and CD8 memory on one plate. To estimate repertoire size and how much clonotype sharing occurs between individuals, the study deeply sequenced the blood TCR repertoires of about five healthy adults. To increase sequencing depth and limit assay-specific biases, TCR repertoire library preparation and sequencing were carried out by different laboratories using diverse techniques. Leukapheresis yielded between about 0.94 and 9.5 billion PBMCs per donor. Beyond this particular receptor, the publication reports: Because the study included a small number of donors, the genetic and exposure-history diversity represented was limited. Estimated clonotype richness was generally larger for naive than for memory subsets. Only blood was sampled, and tissue TCR repertoires likely differ from those in blood. Even with the large sequencing depth, rarefaction of the sorted-subset datasets indicated that sequencing was incomplete. Based on pairwise subsampling, the degree of clonotype sharing among donors was expected to be affected by sequencing depth. Across a handful of donors, around 5.4% of naive CD4, 3.5% of naive CD8, about 2.3% of memory CD4, and approximately 0.4% of memory CD8 clonotypes were shared. Clonotypes shared by all four sorted-subset donors showed higher generation probabilities than non-shared clonotypes.

Using the deep immunoSEQ assay, multiplex PCR amplified TCR CDR3 regions from genomic DNA. For each cell subset, the extracted genomic DNA was distributed evenly across all wells of several immunoSEQ 96-well plates, and each plate served as one replicate. For sorted subsets, 150 to 200 ng genomic DNA, equal to tens of thousands of T cell genomes, was loaded into each replicate PCR. Purified libraries were measured with a Qubit 3.0 fluorometer, size-checked on a Bioanalyzer 2100, and measured again with the KAPA Library Quantification kit. Each immunoSEQ 96-well plate was sequenced on its own single-read 150-cycle Illumina NextSeq 550 flow cell. Per the original workflow: The immunoSEQ output contained only junctional sequences without quality scores, so filtering could not match that applied to full-length reads. To assign V/J genes and CDR3, sequences were annotated against IMGT germline references using PyIR, a Python wrapper for IgBLAST v1.9. Reads were filtered out if the reads had weak V/J assignments (E-value above 1e-6), no CDR3, stop codons, out-of-frame junctions, or ambiguous translated residues. A V3J clonotype was defined by an identical inferred V gene, J gene, and CDR3 amino acid sequence. To compute the percentage overlap between repertoires, the number of shared unique clonotypes was divided by the size of the smaller repertoire. RTK rarefaction, the Chao1 estimator, and Recon v2.1 estimates of unobserved clonotypes were used to assess repertoire richness. For all TCRbeta clonotypes obtained by the gDNA method from four donors, generation probabilities were computed with OLGA. Imported from immuneACCESS, the table was reduced by TCRdb to in-frame sequences with V and J called. These copies leave out some clones; in studies compared against another copy, an unresolved V gene accounts for under half, and the cause of the remainder is not known. Clonal size and the V and J genes are those of that table, whereas D and trimming came from the DNA. The table for this sample lists more than 1,200,000 clones; 97% to 99% of them were counted only once. The ten largest account for about 0.34% of the sample.

Healthy HIV-negative adults with no recently reported acute infections or vaccinations were included as donors. All donors were Caucasian adults living in Nashville, Tennessee, USA. CD4+ T cells were enriched by magnetic negative selection, after which naive cells were positively selected on CD45RA and the negative fraction was taken as the memory subset. After blood collection by leukapheresis, PBMCs were isolated using Ficoll-Histopaque density gradient centrifugation and then cryopreserved in the vapor phase of liquid nitrogen. Analytical flow cytometry was used to check the purity and quantity of every magnetically sorted T cell population. Each sorted fraction had its genomic DNA isolated and then quantified by UV absorbance on a Nanodrop 2000c. Between the V and J ends, shortened by 4 bases and 9 bases respectively, the junction contains 7 bases. In the germline V gene, CDR1 corresponds to MDHEN and CDR2 to SYDVKM. The CDR3 numbers 11 residues from cysteine through phenylalanine. Only the CDR3 region is kept as DNA, spanning 33 bases read in frame from base 1.

A remark on this clone: Its target antigen remains unknown. The record has no base qualities; no much larger clone is one base away.

This chain is built from TRBV28 and TRBJ2-1; no D gene call is confident. This clonotype originated in a man aged 25-40 years in good health. Specimen: naive CD4+ T cells sorted from blood. In the paper's terms, the cell subset or site label means: CD45RA+ positively selected. The bases are TGTGCCAGCAGTTGGGCAGCTGAGCAGTTCTTC. It encodes CASSWAAEQFF.